A selection of T cell receptor beta chains follows, all from one sample in a study of technical replicates of blood from several donors. Libraries were prepared by immunoSEQ multiplex PCR; TCRdb keeps only in-frame clonotypes and omits some of them. The data contain about 68,000 clones, 95% to 97% of them singletons. The specimen was T cells isolated from PBMCs. The origin of the receptors is a human donor in good health. The CDR3 runs from the conserved cysteine through the conserved F or W.

v_gene	j_gene	CDR3aa
TRBV4-3	TRBJ2-7	CASSQDRDRAEQYF
TRBV19	TRBJ2-5	CASTGNRGVGETQYF
TRBV10-1	TRBJ2-1	CASNNSGIVRADEQFF
TRBV5-3	TRBJ2-5	CARSLGNGLGETQYF
TRBV4-2	TRBJ2-7	CASSFGTKSYEQYF
TRBV10-3	TRBJ2-7	CAISESRQGWSYEQYF
TRBV6-5	TRBJ1-3	CASMGGDDGNTIYF
TRBV9	TRBJ2-3	CASSLGGNTDTQYF
TRBV6-5	TRBJ2-7	CASSYLDRGYEQYF
TRBV4-2	TRBJ1-4	CASSQAGQANEKLFF
TRBV7-2	TRBJ2-1	CASSFRGYGEQFF
TRBV7-6	TRBJ2-5	CASSPSAGTRSSETQYF
TRBV19	TRBJ1-3	CASSFRQGENTIYF
TRBV6-5	TRBJ2-5	CASSYHHQGRETQYF
TRBV4-1	TRBJ2-7	CASSQDMTSGRGEQYF
TRBV13	TRBJ2-6	CASSLVAGKVLTGANVLTF
TRBV6-5	TRBJ1-3	CASSYSSPGWNTIYF
TRBV4-2	TRBJ2-1	CASSQDSKGEESEQFF
TRBV28	TRBJ2-5	CASSGGQPQETQYF
TRBV5-5	TRBJ1-1	CASSFQGDTEAFF
TRBV4-1	TRBJ1-1	CASSQDSSIVAFF
TRBV5-4	TRBJ2-2	CASSPLSGNTGELFF
TRBV28	TRBJ1-2	CASSSGEQYGYTF
TRBV30	TRBJ1-5	CAWSYRRNQPQHF
TRBV28	TRBJ1-2	CASSGVDRGYGYTF
TRBV5-1	TRBJ2-7	CASSLDVGRLAGIYEQYF
TRBV19	TRBJ1-5	CASSINGESNQPQHF
TRBV5-1	TRBJ2-7	CASSLVGSGSSYEQYF
TRBV5-1	TRBJ1-1	CASSQGHWDTEAFF
TRBV4-2	TRBJ2-7	CASSQGRTGNFREQYF
TRBV11-3	TRBJ1-2	CASSLEAGSGYTF
TRBV4-3	TRBJ2-4	CASSPGTSGRVITNIQYF
TRBV9	TRBJ2-7	CASSVGLAGAYEQYF
TRBV11-3	TRBJ2-3	CASSLEGSGKTDTQYF
TRBV9	TRBJ2-2	CASSKFWTGANTGELFF
TRBV5-4	TRBJ2-4	CASSLLAGDPVAKNIQYF
TRBV6-5	TRBJ1-2	CASSYSEGPYGYTF
TRBV18	TRBJ1-2	CASSPRDRYYGYTF
TRBV10-3	TRBJ1-1	CAISEGQGTEAFF
TRBV7-2	TRBJ2-1	CASSLAPPQNEQFF
TRBV5-5	TRBJ2-2	CASSLGYLNTGELFF
TRBV11-3	TRBJ2-1	CASSLGRGGIYNEQFF
TRBV2	TRBJ1-4	CASSGTGGKEKLFF